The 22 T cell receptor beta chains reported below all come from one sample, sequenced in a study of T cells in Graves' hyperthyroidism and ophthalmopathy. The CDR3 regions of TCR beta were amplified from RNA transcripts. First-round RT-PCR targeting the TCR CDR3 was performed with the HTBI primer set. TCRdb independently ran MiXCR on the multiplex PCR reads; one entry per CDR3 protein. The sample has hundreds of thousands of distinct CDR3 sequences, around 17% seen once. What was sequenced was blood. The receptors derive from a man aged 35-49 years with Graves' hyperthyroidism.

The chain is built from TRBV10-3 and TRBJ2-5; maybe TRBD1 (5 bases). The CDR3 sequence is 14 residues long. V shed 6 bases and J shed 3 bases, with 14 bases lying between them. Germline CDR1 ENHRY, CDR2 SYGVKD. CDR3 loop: CAIRDQTAKETQYF. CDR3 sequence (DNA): TGTGCCATCAGGGATCAGACAGCCAAAGAGACCCAGTACTTC.

For the CDR3, the DNA is TGTGCCAGTAGTATGGTACAGGATGGAGTCTATGGCTACACCTTC. It yields the protein CASSMVQDGVYGYTF. The rearrangement joins TRBV19 to TRBJ1-2; D perhaps matches TRBD1 (5 bases). The CDR3 is made up of 15 amino acids. The germline CDR1 and CDR2 sequences are LNHDA and SQIVND (reference sequence). Trimming pared 3 bases from V and 4 bases from J, leaving 15 bases between.

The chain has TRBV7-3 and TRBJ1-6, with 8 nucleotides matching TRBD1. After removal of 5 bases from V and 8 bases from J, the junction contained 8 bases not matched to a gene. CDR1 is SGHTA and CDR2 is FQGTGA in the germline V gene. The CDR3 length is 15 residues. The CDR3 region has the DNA TGTGCCAGCAGCCATAACAGGGGGTTCGATTCACCCCTCCACTTT. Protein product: CASSHNRGFDSPLHF.

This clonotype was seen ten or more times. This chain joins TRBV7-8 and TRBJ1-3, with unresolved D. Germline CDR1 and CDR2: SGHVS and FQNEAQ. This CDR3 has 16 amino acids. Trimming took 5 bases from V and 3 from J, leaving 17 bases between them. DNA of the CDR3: TGTGCCAGCAGCGGTTGGGATTCATTATATGGAAACACCATATATTTT. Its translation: CASSGWDSLYGNTIYF.

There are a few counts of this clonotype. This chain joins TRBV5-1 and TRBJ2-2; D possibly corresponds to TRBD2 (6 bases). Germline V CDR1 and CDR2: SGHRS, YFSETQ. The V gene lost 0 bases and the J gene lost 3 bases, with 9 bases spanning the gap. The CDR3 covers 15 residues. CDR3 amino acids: CASSLEASDTGELFF. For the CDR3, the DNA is TGCGCCAGCAGCTTGGAAGCTAGCGACACCGGGGAGCTGTTTTTT.

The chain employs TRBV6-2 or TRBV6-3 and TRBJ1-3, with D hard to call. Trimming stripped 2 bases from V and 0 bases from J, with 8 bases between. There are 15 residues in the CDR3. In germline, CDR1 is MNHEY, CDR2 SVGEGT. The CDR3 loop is CASSYDRASGNTIYF. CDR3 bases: TGTGCCAGCAGTTACGATCGGGCCTCTGGAAACACCATATATTTT.

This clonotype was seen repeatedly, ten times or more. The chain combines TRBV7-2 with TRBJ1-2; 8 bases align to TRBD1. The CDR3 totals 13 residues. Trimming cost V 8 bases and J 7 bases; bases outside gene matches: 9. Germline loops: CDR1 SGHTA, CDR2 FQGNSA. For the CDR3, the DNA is TGTGCCAGCGAAGCAGGGGGCGGGAGTGGCTACACCTTC. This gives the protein CASEAGGGSGYTF.

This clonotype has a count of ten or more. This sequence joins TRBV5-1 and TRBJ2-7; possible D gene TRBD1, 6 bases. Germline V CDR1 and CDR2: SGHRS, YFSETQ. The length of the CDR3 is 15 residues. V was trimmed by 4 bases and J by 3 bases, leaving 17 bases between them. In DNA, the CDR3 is TGCGCCAGCAGCGTAGGAACAGGGCTAGGCTACGAGCAGTACTTC. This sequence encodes CASSVGTGLGYEQYF. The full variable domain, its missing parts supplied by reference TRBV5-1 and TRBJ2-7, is KAGVTQTPRYLIKTRGQQVTLSCSPISGHRSVSWYQQTPGQGLQFLFEYFSETQRNKGNFPGRFSGRQFSNSRSEMNVSTLELGDSALYLCASSVGTGLGYEQYFGPGTRLTVT.

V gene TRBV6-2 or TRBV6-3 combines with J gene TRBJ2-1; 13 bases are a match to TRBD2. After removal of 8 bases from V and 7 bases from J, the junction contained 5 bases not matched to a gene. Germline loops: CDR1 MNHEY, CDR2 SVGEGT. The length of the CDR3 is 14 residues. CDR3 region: CASGLAGVRNEQFF. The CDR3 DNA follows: TGTGCCAGCGGACTAGCGGGGGTTAGGAATGAGCAGTTCTTC.

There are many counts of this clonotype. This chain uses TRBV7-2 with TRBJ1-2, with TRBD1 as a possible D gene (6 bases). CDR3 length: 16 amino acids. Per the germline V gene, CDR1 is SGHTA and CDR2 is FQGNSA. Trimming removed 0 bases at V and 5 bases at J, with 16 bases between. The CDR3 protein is CASSLANQQGFYGYTF. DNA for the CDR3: TGTGCCAGCAGCTTAGCGAACCAACAGGGTTTTTATGGCTACACCTTC.

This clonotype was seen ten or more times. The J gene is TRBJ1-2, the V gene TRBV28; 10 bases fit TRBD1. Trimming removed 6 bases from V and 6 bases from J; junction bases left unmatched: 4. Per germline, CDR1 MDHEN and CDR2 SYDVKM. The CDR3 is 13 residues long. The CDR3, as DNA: TGTGCCAGCAGCTCGGGACAGGGGAATGGCTACACCTTC. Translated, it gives CASSSGQGNGYTF.

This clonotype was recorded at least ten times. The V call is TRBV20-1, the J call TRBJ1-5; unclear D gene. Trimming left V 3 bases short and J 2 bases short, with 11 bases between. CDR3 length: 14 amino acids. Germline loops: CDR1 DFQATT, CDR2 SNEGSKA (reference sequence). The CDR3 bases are TGCAGTGCTAGGGGAGGGCTGGGCAATCAGCCCCAGCATTTT. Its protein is CSARGGLGNQPQHF.

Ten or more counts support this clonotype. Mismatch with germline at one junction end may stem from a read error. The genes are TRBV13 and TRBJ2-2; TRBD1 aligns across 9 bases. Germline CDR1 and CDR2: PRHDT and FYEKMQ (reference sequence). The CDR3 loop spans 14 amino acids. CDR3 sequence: CACSGQGLPGELFF. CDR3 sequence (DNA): TGTGCCTGCAGCGGACAGGGGTTACCCGGGGAGCTGTTTTTT.

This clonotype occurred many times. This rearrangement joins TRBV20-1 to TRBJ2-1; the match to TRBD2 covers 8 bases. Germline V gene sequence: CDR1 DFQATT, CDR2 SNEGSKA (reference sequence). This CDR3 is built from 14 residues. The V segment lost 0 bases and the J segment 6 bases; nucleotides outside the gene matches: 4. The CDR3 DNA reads TGCAGTGCTAGAGACAGCGGGGGCCTCAATGAGCAGTTCTTC. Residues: CSARDSGGLNEQFF.

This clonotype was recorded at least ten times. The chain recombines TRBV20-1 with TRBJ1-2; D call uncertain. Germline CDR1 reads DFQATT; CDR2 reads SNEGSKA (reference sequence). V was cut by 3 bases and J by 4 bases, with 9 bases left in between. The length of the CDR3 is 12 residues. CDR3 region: CSASPGSYGYTF. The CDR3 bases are TGCAGTGCTAGTCCCGGGAGCTATGGCTACACCTTC.

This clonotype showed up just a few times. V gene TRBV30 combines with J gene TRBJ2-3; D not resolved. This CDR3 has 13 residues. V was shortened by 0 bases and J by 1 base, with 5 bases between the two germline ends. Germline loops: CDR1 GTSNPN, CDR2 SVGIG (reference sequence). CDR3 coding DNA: TGTGCCTGGAGTGTTCACGGCACAGATACGCAGTATTTT. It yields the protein CAWSVHGTDTQYF.

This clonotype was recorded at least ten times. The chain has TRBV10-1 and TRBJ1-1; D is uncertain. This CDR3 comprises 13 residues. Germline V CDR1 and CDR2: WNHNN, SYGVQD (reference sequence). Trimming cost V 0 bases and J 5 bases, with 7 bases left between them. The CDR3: CASSESYGTEAFF. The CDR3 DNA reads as TGCGCCAGCAGTGAGTCGTATGGTACTGAAGCTTTCTTT.

CDR3 amino acids: CASSLVSTNSPLHF. CDR3 nucleotides: TGTGCCAGCAGCTTAGTTAGCACTAATTCACCCCTCCACTTT. V and J are TRBV7-9 and TRBJ1-6; D is undetermined. V was shortened by 1 base and J by 6 bases, with 7 bases between the two germline ends. From germline, CDR1 is SEHNR and CDR2 FQNEAQ (reference sequence). This CDR3 contains 14 residues.

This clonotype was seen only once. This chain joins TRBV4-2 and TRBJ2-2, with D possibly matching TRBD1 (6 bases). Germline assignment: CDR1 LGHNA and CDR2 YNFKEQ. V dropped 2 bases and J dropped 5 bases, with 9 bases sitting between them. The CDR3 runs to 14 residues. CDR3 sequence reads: CASSQFQGTGELFF. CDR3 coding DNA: TGTGCCAGCAGCCAATTTCAGGGGACCGGGGAGCTGTTTTTT.

The CDR3: CASSPAVEQFF. The CDR3 coding sequence is TGTGCCAGCAGCCCCGCTGTTGAGCAGTTCTTC. The chain carries TRBV7-9 and TRBJ2-1; no clear D gene. V gave up 5 bases and J gave up 9 bases, with 8 bases separating them. The CDR3 spans 11 residues. Germline V gene sequence: CDR1 SEHNR, CDR2 FQNEAQ (reference sequence). The whole variable domain, filled in from reference TRBV7-9 and TRBJ2-1, reads DTGVSQNPRHKITKRGQNVTFRCDPISEHNRLYWYRQTLGQGPEFLTYFQNEAQLEKSRLLSDRFSAERPKGSFSTLEIQRTEQGDSAMYLCASSPAVEQFFGPGTRLTVL.

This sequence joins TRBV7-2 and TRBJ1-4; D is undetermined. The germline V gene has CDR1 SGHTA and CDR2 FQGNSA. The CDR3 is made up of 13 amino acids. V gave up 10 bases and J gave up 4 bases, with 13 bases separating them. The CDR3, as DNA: TGTGCCACCCAATTGGGCCTTAATGAAAAACTGTTTTTT. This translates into CATQLGLNEKLFF.

Here the CDR3 reads CASSTGTEETEAFF. CDR3 DNA: TGTGCCAGTAGTACCGGGACAGAGGAGACTGAAGCTTTCTTT. The chain joins TRBV19 to TRBJ1-1; 7 nucleotides line up with TRBD1. V was pared by 4 bases and J by 5 bases, with 7 bases of the junction left unmatched. This CDR3 is built from 14 residues. Germline V gene lookup returns CDR1 LNHDA and CDR2 SQIVND (reference sequence).